This T cell receptor beta chain was recorded in a study of OX40 agonist ivuxolimab in advanced cancers. Across the whole study: Of the participants, over 30% had some prior anti-PD-1, anti-PD-L1 or anti-CTLA-4 therapy, which was allowed.

CDR3 length: 16 amino acids. V was trimmed by 4 bases and J by 1 base, leaving 14 bases between them. Germline assignment: CDR1 MNHNS and CDR2 SASEGT. The repertoire was sequenced with immunoSEQ multiplex PCR; TCRdb's copy has only in-frame clones and lacks some. Among approximately 65,000 clones, over 85% were seen once, and the ten largest hold roughly 1%. This chain links TRBV6-1 with TRBJ2-1; weak D call: TRBD1 (6 bases). The sequence came from an adult with an advanced solid tumor such as melanoma, head and neck, liver or kidney cancer. The input for sequencing was CD4+ or CD8+ T cells sorted from blood, taken in a trial of the OX40 agonist ivuxolimab. The CDR3 DNA reads TGTGCCAGCAGTGCCACCGGGACACTTTCCTACAATGAGCAGTTCTTC. It yields the protein CASSATGTLSYNEQFF.